Sequencing of this TCR beta chain was carried out in a study of regulatory T cells in long-lasting Graves disease listed by TCRdb under 2021. Regarding the research as a whole: Persistent Graves' disease was defined as antithyroid drug treatment for over 5 years with persistently positive TSH receptor autoantibodies. Persistent Graves' disease patients were compared with newly diagnosed Graves' disease patients by peripheral blood TCR sequencing and RNA sequencing. The study was conducted in China and was registered as a clinical trial. A total of approximately 35 samples underwent TCR sequencing: approximately 13 from persistent and roughly 20 from newly diagnosed Graves' disease patients. Persistent Graves' disease patients in the clinical cohort had taken antithyroid drugs for 9 to 11 years on average. Study-wide conclusions, independent of this receptor: Peripheral blood alone was examined, since thyroid tissue, which constituted the primary lesion, could not be accessed. More public clonotypes were shared among persistent patients (fewer than 3,000) than among newly diagnosed patients (just under 1,000). TRBV28, TRBJ1-2 and TRBJ2-5 were preferentially used in persistent disease, while TRBV20-1 and TRBJ2-1 were favored in newly diagnosed disease. Lower TCR Shannon entropy and fewer highly expanded clones were observed in persistent Graves' disease patients than in newly diagnosed patients, which suggested clonal expansion. The authors noted that the small sample size was a limitation that may lower accuracy. Only the TCR beta chain was sequenced and analyzed.

The CDR3 holds 17 amino acids from the cysteine to the phenylalanine. Left in the record is the CDR3 DNA by itself, 51 bases read in frame from the first base. Per the germline V gene, MNHNS is the CDR1 and SASEGT is the CDR2. Relative to germline, V is missing 8 bases and J is missing 7 bases, with 17 bases of the junction outside any gene match. Comments on this clonotype: Its recognized antigen is unknown. Per-base quality was not reported, and no clone a single base away is much larger than it.

Library construction relied on multiplex PCR. The sample was run on an Illumina HiSeq 4000. CDR3 regions were amplified by Arm-PCR with iRepertoire HTBI primers to construct TCR beta libraries. PCR products were gel purified before sequencing. For the original study's pipeline: Across samples, 60 to 80 TRBV and roughly 15 TRBJ segments were identified and used for gene usage analysis of CDR3 amino acid clonotypes. COPE and FqMerger were used to merge the filtered high-quality paired reads into contigs. BLAST was used to align contigs to the IMGT TRBV, TRBD and TRBJ reference genes, and CDR3 was defined following IMGT. Any clonotype with a frequency above 0.1% was classified as a highly expanded clone. Shannon entropy served as the measure of repertoire diversity, while the Gini coefficient captured V-J evenness. Public clonotypes were defined as clonotypes shared by more than one individual. The public sequencing data were trimmed at Q25 with fastp and processed into clonotypes with MiXCR by TCRdb, which kept only in-frame beta chains. Rows with a matching CDR3 protein are joined into one entry that keeps the most common DNA and genes. These V and J calls rely on TCRdb rather than the paper's analysis. Recorded for this sample are 700,000 or so distinct CDR3 sequences; 25% to 30% of them occurred a single time. The top ten constitute around 42% of the sample.

Taken with the paper, the label for time point translates to: persistent/refractory GD, antithyroid drugs over 5 years with positive TRAb. RNA was extracted from PBMCs in TRIzol for both TCR sequencing and RNA sequencing. The diagnosis of Graves' disease was made according to American Thyroid Association guidelines. Patients for the study were recruited at an endocrinology department in Xi'an, China. Each patient gave about 9.1 milliliters of peripheral blood, collected in an EDTA anticoagulant tube. Ficoll Paque Plus density gradient separation was used to isolate PBMCs, and no additional T cell sorting was done. RNA quality was checked with an Agilent 2100 Bioanalyzer and agarose gel, and concentration with a NanoDrop 2000.

The sequences come from peripheral blood mononuclear cells (PBMCs), collected when the disease was refractory, from a patient treated with antithyroid drugs. This chain joins TRBV6-1 to TRBJ1-5, with 10 central nucleotides matching TRBD1. This clonotype was obtained from a female donor with Graves disease. The CDR3 protein: CASGSRPGTGVWQPQHF. The DNA sequence is given as TGTGCCAGCGGGTCACGGCCGGGGACAGGGGTTTGGCAGCCCCAGCATTTT.